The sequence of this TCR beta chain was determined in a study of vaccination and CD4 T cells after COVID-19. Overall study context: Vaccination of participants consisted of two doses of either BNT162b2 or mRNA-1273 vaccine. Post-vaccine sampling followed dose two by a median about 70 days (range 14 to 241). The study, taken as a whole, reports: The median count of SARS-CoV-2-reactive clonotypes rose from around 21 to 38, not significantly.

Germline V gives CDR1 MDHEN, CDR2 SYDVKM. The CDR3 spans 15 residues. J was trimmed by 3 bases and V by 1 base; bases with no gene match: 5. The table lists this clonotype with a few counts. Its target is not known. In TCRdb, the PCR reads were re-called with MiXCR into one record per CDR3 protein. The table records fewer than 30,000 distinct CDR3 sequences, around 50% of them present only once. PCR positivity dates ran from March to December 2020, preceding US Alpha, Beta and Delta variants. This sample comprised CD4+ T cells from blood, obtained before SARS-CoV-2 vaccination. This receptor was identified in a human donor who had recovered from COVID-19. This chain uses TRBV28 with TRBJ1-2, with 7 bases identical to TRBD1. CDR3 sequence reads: CASSLLRGLDYGYTF. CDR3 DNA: TGTGCCAGCAGTTTATTAAGGGGGCTGGACTATGGCTACACCTTC.